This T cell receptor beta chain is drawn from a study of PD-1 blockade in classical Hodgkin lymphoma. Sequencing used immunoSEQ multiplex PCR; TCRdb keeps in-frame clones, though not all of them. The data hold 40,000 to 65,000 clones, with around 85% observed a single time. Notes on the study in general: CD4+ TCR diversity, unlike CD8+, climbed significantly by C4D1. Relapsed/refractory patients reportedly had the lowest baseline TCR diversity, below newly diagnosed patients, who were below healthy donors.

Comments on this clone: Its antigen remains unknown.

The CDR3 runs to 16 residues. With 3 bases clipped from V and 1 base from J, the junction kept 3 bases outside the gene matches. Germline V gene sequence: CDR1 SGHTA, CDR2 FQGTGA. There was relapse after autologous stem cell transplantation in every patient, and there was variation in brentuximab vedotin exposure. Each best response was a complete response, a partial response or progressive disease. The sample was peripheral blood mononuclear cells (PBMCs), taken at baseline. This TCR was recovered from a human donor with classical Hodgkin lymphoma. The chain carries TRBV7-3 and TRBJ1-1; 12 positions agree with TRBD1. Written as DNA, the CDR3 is TGTGCCAGCAGCTTGGGACAGGGGGCCCGGAACACTGAAGCTTTCTTT. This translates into CASSLGQGARNTEAFF.